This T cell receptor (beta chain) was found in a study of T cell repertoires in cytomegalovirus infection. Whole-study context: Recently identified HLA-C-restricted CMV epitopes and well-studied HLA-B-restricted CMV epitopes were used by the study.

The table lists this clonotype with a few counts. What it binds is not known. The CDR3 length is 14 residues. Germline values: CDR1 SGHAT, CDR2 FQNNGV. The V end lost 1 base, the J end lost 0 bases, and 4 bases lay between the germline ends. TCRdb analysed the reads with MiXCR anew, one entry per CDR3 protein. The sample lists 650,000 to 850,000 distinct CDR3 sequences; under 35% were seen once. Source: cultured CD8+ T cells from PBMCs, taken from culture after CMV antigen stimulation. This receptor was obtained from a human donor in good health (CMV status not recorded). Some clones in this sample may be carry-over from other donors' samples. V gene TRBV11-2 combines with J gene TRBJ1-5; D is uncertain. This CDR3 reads CASSLGHSNQPQHF. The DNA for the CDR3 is TGTGCCAGCAGCTTAGGCCATAGCAATCAGCCCCAGCATTTT.